These 11 T cell receptor beta chains were all obtained from the same sample, sequenced in a study of blood T cell repertoires in COVID-19 (dated by TCRdb to the early 2020s). Library preparation employed the immunoSEQ multiplex PCR assay. The source is immuneACCESS, and TCRdb retained only in-frame sequences with V and J called. Part of the clones is not carried over; for the studies checked, unresolved V genes explain less than half of this, and the remainder is unexplained. This sample is represented by 400,000 to 450,000 clones; 80% to 90% of them were singletons. The ten largest make up around 1.1% of the sample. The sequencing sample was made of PBMCs or T cells enriched from blood (not recorded which). The receptors originated from a man aged 25 to 40 who had recovered from COVID-19.

The chain uses TRBV7-2 and TRBJ2-4, with 9 bases matching TRBD1. V dropped 4 bases and J dropped 7; count of bases not matched to a gene: 5. CDR1 and CDR2 (germline): SGHTA, FQGNSA. CDR3 length: 14 amino acids. The CDR3 spells CASSSRDRANIQYF. CDR3 nucleotides: TGTGCCAGCAGCTCCCGGGACAGGGCTAACATTCAGTACTTC. The full variable domain, in which reference TRBV7-2 and TRBJ2-4 provide the parts outside the CDR3, is GAGVSQSPSNKVTEKGKDVELRCDPISGHTALYWYRQSLGQGLEFLIYFQGNSAPDKSGLPSDRFSAERTGGSVSTLTIQRTQQEDSAVYLCASSSRDRANIQYFGAGTRLSVL.

In this sample, this clone turned up a few times. The V gene is TRBV12-3 or TRBV12-4, the J gene TRBJ1-2; 7 nucleotides agree with TRBD1. The junction had 7 bases not matched to a gene; V was cut back by 5 bases and J by 7 bases. The CDR3 length is 13 residues. CDR3 bases: TGTGCCAGCAGTCCTAGACAGGGATCTGGCTACACCTTC. This gives the protein CASSPRQGSGYTF.

This clone was detected a few times. This chain uses TRBV9 with TRBJ2-3, with a possible D match to TRBD1 (5 bases). CDR3 length: 16 residues. V dropped 0 bases and J dropped 3 bases, with 14 bases sitting between them. From germline, CDR1 is SGDLS and CDR2 YYNGEE. The CDR3 loop reads CASSVGVGAITDTQYF. The CDR3 DNA reads as TGTGCCAGCAGCGTAGGCGTAGGGGCTATTACAGATACGCAGTATTTT.

The chain employs TRBV5-1 and TRBJ2-7, with 10 bases aligning to TRBD1. The V gene's germline CDR1 is SGHRS and CDR2 YFSETQ. The V and J ends lost 7 bases and 6 bases, in that order; junction bases with no gene match: 1. The CDR3 spans 11 residues. The CDR3 region is CASRQGAEQYF. The CDR3 bases are TGCGCCAGCCGACAGGGGGCCGAGCAGTACTTC. Combining the CDR3 with reference TRBV5-1 and TRBJ2-7 gives the whole variable domain KAGVTQTPRYLIKTRGQQVTLSCSPISGHRSVSWYQQTPGQGLQFLFEYFSETQRNKGNFPGRFSGRQFSNSRSEMNVSTLELGDSALYLCASRQGAEQYFGPGTRLTVT.

V and J are TRBV25-1 and TRBJ2-3; TRBD2 matches at 11 bases. The J segment lost 3 bases and the V segment lost 2 bases, leaving 1 base of the junction unmatched. Germline V gives CDR1 MGHDK, CDR2 SYGVNS. The length of the CDR3 is 15 residues. As DNA, the CDR3 is TGTGCCAGCAGTGAAACTAGCGGGAGTACAGATACGCAGTATTTT. Translating it yields CASSETSGSTDTQYF.

The chain joins TRBV6-1 to TRBJ1-2; possibly TRBD1 for D (5 bases). Trimming left V 3 bases short and J 1 base short, with 9 bases between. This CDR3 comprises 14 residues. The germline CDR1 and CDR2 sequences are MNHNS and SASEGT. Written as DNA, the CDR3 is TGTGCCAGCAGTGAGGCGGGGGATAACTATGGCTACACCTTC. Its protein product is CASSEAGDNYGYTF.

The DNA of the CDR3 is TGCGCCAGCAGCTCCTCCGGGACAGTGGGTGAAAAACTGTTTTTT. Protein: CASSSSGTVGEKLFF. The chain links TRBV5-1 to TRBJ1-4; 7 positions agree with TRBD1. Trimming took 3 bases from V and 7 from J; bases not matched to a gene: 9. CDR3 length equals 15 residues. The germline V gene encodes CDR1 SGHRS and CDR2 YFSETQ.

The rearrangement uses TRBV28 and TRBJ2-5; D is undetermined. The V gene's germline CDR1 is MDHEN and CDR2 SYDVKM. The CDR3 loop spans 10 amino acids. Trimming shortened V by 8 bases and J by 2 bases, and 3 bases separated the two germline ends. As DNA, the CDR3 is TGTGCCAGCCAACAAGAGACCCAGTACTTC. This codes for CASQQETQYF.

V is TRBV19 and J is TRBJ1-5; D gene unclear. This CDR3 has 13 residues. Per germline, CDR1 LNHDA and CDR2 SQIVND (reference sequence). Deletions cut 3 bases from V and 1 base from J, with 4 bases between. CDR3 DNA sequence: TGTGCCAGTAGTATTGAGAGCAATCAGCCCCAGCATTTT. Its protein product is CASSIESNQPQHF.

The V gene is TRBV3-1 (or the pseudogene TRBV3-2), the J gene TRBJ2-7; tentatively, D is TRBD1 (5 bases). CDR1 LGHDT and CDR2 YNNKEL come from the germline V gene (reference sequence). V lost 1 base to trimming and J lost 5 bases, with 12 bases between them. CDR3 size: 14 residues. CDR3 DNA sequence: TGTGCCAGCAGCCAAGCAGGGCTCCGCAACGAGCAGTACTTC. Translated: CASSQAGLRNEQYF.

There are many counts of this clone. The chain has TRBV28 and TRBJ1-5; the match to TRBD1 covers 8 bases. The CDR3 contains 17 residues. V shed 6 bases, J shed 0 bases, and the junction held 10 bases outside the gene matches. CDR1 MDHEN and CDR2 SYDVKM come from the germline V gene. The CDR3 loop reads CASRTGQGLYSNQPQHF. In nucleotides, the CDR3 is TGTGCCAGCAGAACTGGACAGGGCCTCTATAGCAATCAGCCCCAGCATTTT.